This T cell receptor beta chain emerged from a study of shared clonotypes between healthy human individuals. Points from the study as a whole: Naive subsets generally had larger estimated richness than memory subsets. Naive CD4 clonotypes were shared across a few donors at around 5%.

The CDR3 is 16 residues long. Trimming removed 0 bases from V and 2 bases from J; junction bases left unmatched: 5. The V gene's germline CDR1 is SGDLS and CDR2 YYNGEE. Investigators spread the genomic DNA of each subset evenly over several immunoSEQ plates. An approximately 200 ng quantity of DNA, roughly 29,000 T cell genomes, went into the sorted-subset replicate PCRs. Method: immunoSEQ multiplex PCR; TCRdb's copy keeps in-frame clones and lacks some. The sample has about 2 million clones, 95% seen once; the top ten hold 0.1% to 0.15%. Concerning this clone itself: The antigen remains unidentified.

The chain employs TRBV9 and TRBJ2-5; 9 bases are a match to TRBD2. Sequencing was done on a sample of naive CD4+ T cells sorted from blood. Subset of the sample: CD45RA+ positively selected. The TCR sequence derives from a man aged 18 to 35 in good health. The CDR3 DNA follows: TGTGCCAGCAGCGTAGGGTCTAGCGGGGTACAAGAGACCCAGTACTTC. Protein product: CASSVGSSGVQETQYF.